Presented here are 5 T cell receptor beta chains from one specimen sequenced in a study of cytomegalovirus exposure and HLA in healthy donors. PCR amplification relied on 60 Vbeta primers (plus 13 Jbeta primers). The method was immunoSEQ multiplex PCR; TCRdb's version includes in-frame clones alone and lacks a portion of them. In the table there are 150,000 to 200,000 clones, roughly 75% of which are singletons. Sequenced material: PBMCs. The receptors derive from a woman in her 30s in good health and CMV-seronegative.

In DNA form, the CDR3 reads TGTGCCAGTAGTATAGGTGGTCTCGGCTCCTACGAGCAGTACTTC. Protein sequence: CASSIGGLGSYEQYF. The gene calls are TRBV19 and TRBJ2-7; D not resolved. This CDR3 has 15 residues. V lost 1 base and J lost 0, with 10 bases in between. From germline, CDR1 is LNHDA and CDR2 SQIVND (reference sequence).

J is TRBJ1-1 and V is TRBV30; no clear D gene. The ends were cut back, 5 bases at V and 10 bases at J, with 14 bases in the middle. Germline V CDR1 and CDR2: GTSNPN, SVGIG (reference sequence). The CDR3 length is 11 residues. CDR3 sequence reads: CAWVVFEVAFF. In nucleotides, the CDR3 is TGTGCCTGGGTTGTATTCGAGGTAGCTTTCTTT.

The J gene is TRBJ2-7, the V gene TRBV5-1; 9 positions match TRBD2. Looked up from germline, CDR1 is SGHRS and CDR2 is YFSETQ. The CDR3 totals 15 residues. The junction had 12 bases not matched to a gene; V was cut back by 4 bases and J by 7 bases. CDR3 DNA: TGCGCCAGCAGCCCCTTTTTAGCGGGGGCCGGGGAGCAGTACTTC. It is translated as CASSPFLAGAGEQYF.

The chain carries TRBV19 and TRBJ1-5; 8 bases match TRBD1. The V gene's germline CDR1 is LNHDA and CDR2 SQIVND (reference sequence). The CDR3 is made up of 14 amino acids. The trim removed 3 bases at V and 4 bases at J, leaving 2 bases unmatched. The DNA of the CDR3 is TGTGCCAGTAGTATCCGACAGGGGAATCAGCCCCAGCATTTT. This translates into CASSIRQGNQPQHF.

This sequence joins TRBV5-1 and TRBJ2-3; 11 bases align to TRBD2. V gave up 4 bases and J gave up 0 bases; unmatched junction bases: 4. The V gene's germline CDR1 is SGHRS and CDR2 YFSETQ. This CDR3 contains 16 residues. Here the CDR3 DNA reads TGCGCCAGCAGCCCGGGACTAGCGGCTAGCACAGATACGCAGTATTTT. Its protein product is CASSPGLAASTDTQYF. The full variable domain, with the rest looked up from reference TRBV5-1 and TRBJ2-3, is KAGVTQTPRYLIKTRGQQVTLSCSPISGHRSVSWYQQTPGQGLQFLFEYFSETQRNKGNFPGRFSGRQFSNSRSEMNVSTLELGDSALYLCASSPGLAASTDTQYFGPGTRLTVL.